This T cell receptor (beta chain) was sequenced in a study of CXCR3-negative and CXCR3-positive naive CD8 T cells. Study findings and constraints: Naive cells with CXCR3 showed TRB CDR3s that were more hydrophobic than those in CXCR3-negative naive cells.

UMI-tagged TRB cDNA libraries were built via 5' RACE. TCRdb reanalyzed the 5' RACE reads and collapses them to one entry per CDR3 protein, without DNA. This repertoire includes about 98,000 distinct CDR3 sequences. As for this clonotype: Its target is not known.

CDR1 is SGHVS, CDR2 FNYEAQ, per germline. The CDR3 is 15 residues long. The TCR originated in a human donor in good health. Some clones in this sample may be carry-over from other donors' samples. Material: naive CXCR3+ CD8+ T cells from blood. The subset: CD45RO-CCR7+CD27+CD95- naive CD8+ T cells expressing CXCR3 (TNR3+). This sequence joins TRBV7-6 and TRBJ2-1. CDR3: CASSLPEVTYNEQFF.